The entry that follows covers one T cell receptor (beta chain) sequence. This specimen comes from a study of control samples from healthy donors and cancer patients. V lost 0 bases and J lost 14, with 17 bases in between. CDR1 is LNHDA and CDR2 is SQIVND in the germline V gene (reference sequence). CDR3 length: 14 amino acids. The data were produced by immunoSEQ multiplex PCR, yet TCRdb's version contains in-frame clones alone and is incomplete. In the table there are 150,000 to 200,000 clones, approximately 94% of which are singletons. The sequence was collected from a woman aged 40 to 50 in good health. What was sequenced was blood. The chain recombines TRBV19 with TRBJ1-5; no definite D call. CDR3 residues: CASSIESGNRVKHF. The DNA of the CDR3 is TGTGCCAGTAGTATAGAATCCGGGAACAGAGTCAAGCATTTT.